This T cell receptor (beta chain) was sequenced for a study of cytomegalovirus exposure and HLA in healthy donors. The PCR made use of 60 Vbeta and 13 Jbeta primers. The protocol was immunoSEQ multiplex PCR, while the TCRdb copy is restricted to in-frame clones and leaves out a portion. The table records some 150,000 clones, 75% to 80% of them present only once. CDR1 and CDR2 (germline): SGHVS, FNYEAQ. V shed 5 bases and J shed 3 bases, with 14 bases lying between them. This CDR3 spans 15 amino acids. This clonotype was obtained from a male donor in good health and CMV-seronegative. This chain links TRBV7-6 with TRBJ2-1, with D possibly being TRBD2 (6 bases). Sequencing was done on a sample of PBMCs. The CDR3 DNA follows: TGTGCCAGCAGCCCCCTCTCGCGGGACTACAATGAGCAGTTCTTC. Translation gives CASSPLSRDYNEQFF.